A selection of T cell receptor beta chains follows, all from one sample in a study of regulatory T cells in long-lasting Graves disease. Via MiXCR, TCRdb re-called the multiplex PCR reads, giving one row per CDR3 protein. Among roughly 380,000 distinct CDR3 sequences, around 15% were seen once, and the ten largest hold approximately 22%. Sequenced material: peripheral blood mononuclear cells (PBMCs), taken at new diagnosis, from a patient treated with antithyroid drugs. These receptors were collected from a female donor with Graves disease. Each CDR3 is given with its conserved first and last residue. Fields, in order: V gene, J gene, CDR3 protein.

V gene: TRBV6-1; J gene: TRBJ1-5; CDR3 protein: CASSARVGNQPQHF
V gene: TRBV20-1; J gene: TRBJ2-5; CDR3 protein: CSATTGLEETQYF
V gene: TRBV2; J gene: TRBJ2-3; CDR3 protein: CASTRNLAGGPRGTQYF
V gene: TRBV19; J gene: TRBJ2-1; CDR3 protein: CASSILPGLVSYNEQFF
V gene: TRBV12-3/TRBV12-4; J gene: TRBJ1-1; CDR3 protein: CASIRGNTEAFF
V gene: TRBV28; J gene: TRBJ1-2; CDR3 protein: CASSLRDRGVTNYGYTF
V gene: TRBV20-1; J gene: TRBJ1-2; CDR3 protein: CSASYLRNNGYTF
V gene: TRBV4-3; J gene: TRBJ2-5; CDR3 protein: CASSQVWLAGVTGFQETQYF
V gene: TRBV29-1; J gene: TRBJ2-3; CDR3 protein: CSFQQGSDTQYF
V gene: TRBV20-1; J gene: TRBJ1-6; CDR3 protein: CSAKARGTSLHF
V gene: TRBV20-1; J gene: TRBJ2-7; CDR3 protein: CSAPDGDTTLEQQYF
V gene: TRBV5-5; J gene: TRBJ2-3; CDR3 protein: CASSLDPGRATDTQYF
V gene: TRBV10-2; J gene: TRBJ2-2; CDR3 protein: CASTGQGANTGELFF
V gene: TRBV30; J gene: TRBJ2-7; CDR3 protein: CAWRVRPGLGSYEQYF
V gene: TRBV12-3/TRBV12-4; J gene: TRBJ2-7; CDR3 protein: CASRPSTSGLYEQYF
V gene: TRBV4-3; J gene: TRBJ2-1; CDR3 protein: CASSQGPGLGEQFF
V gene: TRBV10-1; J gene: TRBJ2-7; CDR3 protein: CATNRRGYEQYF
V gene: TRBV19; J gene: TRBJ1-1; CDR3 protein: CASRRSAGGTEAFF
V gene: TRBV7-2; J gene: TRBJ2-7; CDR3 protein: CASSPGSGFEQYF
V gene: TRBV2; J gene: TRBJ1-5; CDR3 protein: CASRERAGVNQPQHF
V gene: TRBV4-1; J gene: TRBJ1-3; CDR3 protein: CASSFRRDPGNTIYF
V gene: TRBV29-1; J gene: TRBJ2-1; CDR3 protein: CSARAAYNEQFF
V gene: TRBV12-3/TRBV12-4; J gene: TRBJ1-1; CDR3 protein: CASRRSGRTEAFF